These 11 T cell receptor beta chains originate from one sample sequenced in a study of CD8 T cells in ankylosing spondylitis. MiXCR, applied by TCRdb to the 5' RACE reads, yields one record per CDR3 protein. Among 250,000 to 350,000 distinct CDR3 sequences listed, roughly 20% were seen once. Sample: blood, either unsorted or a sorted T cell fraction (not recorded which). These receptors originate from a male donor with ankylosing spondylitis or in good health (not recorded which).

This clonotype occurred a few times. The rearrangement joins TRBV5-1 to TRBJ1-3; no clear D gene. This CDR3 spans 15 amino acids. V lost 4 bases and J 4 bases, leaving 15 bases between the germline ends. Germline lookup yields CDR1 SGHRS and CDR2 YFSETQ. Here the CDR3 reads CASSLGPGLGNTIYF. The CDR3 bases are TGCGCCAGCAGCCTTGGCCCTGGGTTAGGAAACACCATATATTTT.

In this sample, this clonotype turned up many times. This chain uses TRBV5-1 with TRBJ1-2, with 8 bases identical to TRBD1. Trimming cost V 1 base and J 4 bases; bases outside gene matches: 6. This CDR3 is 15 amino acids long. The V gene's germline CDR1 is SGHRS and CDR2 YFSETQ. The CDR3 loop reads CASSLMTGAGYGYTF. CDR3 coding DNA: TGCGCCAGCAGCTTGATGACAGGGGCGGGCTATGGCTACACCTTC.

The rearrangement links TRBV7-2 to TRBJ1-2; D call uncertain. CDR1 and CDR2 (germline): SGHTA, FQGNSA. This CDR3 contains 14 residues. Trimming left V 5 bases short and J 6 bases short, with 16 bases between. The CDR3 DNA sequence: TGTGCCAGCAGCAAGGCGGCCCTGGATAATGGCTACACCTTC. Protein: CASSKAALDNGYTF.

This chain connects TRBV4-2 to TRBJ1-6; 7 bases match TRBD1. Germline assignment: CDR1 LGHNA and CDR2 YNFKEQ. The CDR3 consists of 16 residues. J was trimmed by 3 bases and V by 0 bases; bases with no gene match: 2. CDR3 bases: TGTGCCAGCAGCCAAGACCCAGGGGGCTATAATTCACCCCTCCACTTT. It yields the protein CASSQDPGGYNSPLHF.

This clonotype was seen more than once but under ten times. The gene calls are TRBV5-1 and TRBJ1-3; D gene unclear. Germline V gives CDR1 SGHRS, CDR2 YFSETQ. The CDR3 spans 15 residues. V lost 0 bases to trimming and J lost 0 bases, with 7 bases between them. The CDR3 region has the DNA TGCGCCAGCAGCTTGGAGGGAATCTCTGGAAACACCATATATTTT. Amino acid sequence: CASSLEGISGNTIYF.

For the CDR3, the DNA is TGTGCCTGGAGTGTCGTGCAAAATTCACCCCTCCACTTT. Translating gives CAWSVVQNSPLHF. The chain has TRBV30 and TRBJ1-6; no definite D call. The CDR3 runs 13 residues. Germline V gene data show CDR1 as GTSNPN and CDR2 as SVGIG (reference sequence). Trimming removed 0 bases from V and 7 bases from J, with 7 bases in between.

This clonotype was observed at least ten times. J is TRBJ1-4 and V is TRBV12-3 or TRBV12-4; D is ambiguous. There are 14 residues in the CDR3. Between the trimmed V and J ends, which lost 0 bases and 7 bases, there was a span of 9 bases. This CDR3 reads CASSLAGISEKLFF. Written as DNA, the CDR3 is TGTGCCAGCAGTTTAGCTGGGATAAGTGAAAAACTGTTTTTT.

The V call is TRBV5-1, the J call TRBJ1-1; 7 positions agree with TRBD1. The CDR3 contains 17 residues. Trimming at V came to 2 bases and at J to 2 bases, leaving 12 bases not matched to a gene. CDR1 and CDR2 (germline): SGHRS, YFSETQ. CDR3 loop: CASSFVRGGDSNTEAFF. CDR3 sequence (DNA): TGCGCCAGCAGCTTTGTACGGGGGGGGGACAGCAACACTGAAGCTTTCTTT.

The chain uses TRBV6-1 and TRBJ2-3; the match to TRBD1 covers 8 bases. Germline V gene lookup returns CDR1 MNHNS and CDR2 SASEGT. Germline trimming cut 6 bases from V and 1 base from J; bases unmatched to any gene: 6. The CDR3 extends over 15 amino acids. CDR3 in amino acids: CASSSGGMGTDTQYF. The CDR3 DNA reads TGTGCCAGCAGCTCAGGGGGCATGGGCACAGATACGCAGTATTTT.

This clonotype was counted only a few times. This chain joins TRBV5-4 and TRBJ2-5, with D unclear. Germline assignment: CDR1 SGHNT and CDR2 YYREEE (reference sequence). The CDR3 covers 14 residues. Trimming cost V 0 bases and J 1 base, with 7 bases left between them. As DNA, the CDR3 is TGTGCCAGCAGCTTGGCCATTAGCCAAGAGACCCAGTACTTC. Its translation is CASSLAISQETQYF.

The CDR3 coding sequence is TGTGCCAGCAGTTTCCTCCAGGCAGGGGGTCCCAGCAATCAGCCCCAGCATTTT. Residues: CASSFLQAGGPSNQPQHF. The chain employs TRBV6-2 or TRBV6-3 and TRBJ1-5; 7 bases match TRBD1. CDR3 length: 18 amino acids. Germline V gene data show CDR1 as MNHEY and CDR2 as SVGEGT. J gave up 1 base and V 4 bases, and 13 bases lay outside the gene matches.